A single sample is the source of the 18 T cell receptor beta chains below, sequenced in a study of vaccination effects on CD4 cells after COVID-19 (dated by TCRdb to between 2020 and 2023). These receptors lack a known antigen. To identify antigen-specific CD4+ T cell clonotypes by their expansion, the ViraFEST assay first stimulated PBMC with viral peptide pools and then applied TCR sequencing. After less than 13 days of culture, CD4+ T cells were isolated with the EasySep CD4+ T cell isolation kit. Library preparation employed the immunoSEQ multiplex PCR assay. The clones in this table, taken by TCRdb from immuneACCESS, are in-frame only. Not every clone is retained; where verified, under half of the shortfall comes from an unresolved V gene, and the cause of the rest is unknown. The sample table lists roughly 20,000 clones, roughly 70% of them with a count of one. Of the sample, about a sixth falls within the top ten clones.

Sequencing was performed on CD4+ T cells from PBMCs cultured with HCoV-229E spike peptides, taken before COVID-19 vaccination. The sample's cell subset or site, from its label and the paper: HCoV-229E spike overlapping peptide pool stimulation. The receptors were sampled from a human donor who received a COVID-19 vaccine.

The V and J genes are TRBV5-1 and TRBJ2-3; D remains ambiguous. V dropped 1 base and J dropped 0 bases, with 9 bases sitting between them. Germline assignment: CDR1 SGHRS and CDR2 YFSETQ. The CDR3 spans 15 residues. The CDR3 region is CASSLSVSSTDTQYF. In DNA, the CDR3 is TGCGCCAGCAGCTTGTCCGTGTCTAGCACAGATACGCAGTATTTT.

The chain has TRBV29-1 and TRBJ2-1; 7 bases align to TRBD2. Per germline, CDR1 SQVTM and CDR2 ANQGSEA. The CDR3 runs 14 residues. V was pared by 3 bases and J by 9 bases, with 11 bases of the junction left unmatched. CDR3 protein: CSVEVSGGSGEQFF. CDR3 nucleotide sequence: TGCAGCGTTGAGGTGTCGGGGGGTTCGGGTGAGCAGTTCTTC.

This clone was detected only once. The chain uses TRBV5-8 and TRBJ2-5, with D perhaps TRBD1 (5 bases). The CDR3 loop spans 15 amino acids. V lost 0 bases and J lost 2, with 11 bases in between. Germline values: CDR1 SGHTS, CDR2 YDEGEE. This CDR3 is CASSLVRVAQETQYF. The CDR3 nucleotides read TGTGCCAGCAGCTTGGTCAGGGTTGCTCAAGAGACCCAGTACTTC.

This clone was picked up a small number of times. The chain employs TRBV6-5 and TRBJ1-1; 8 nucleotides line up with TRBD1. The V gene's germline CDR1 is MNHEY and CDR2 SVGAGI. CDR3 length equals 16 residues. J gave up 1 base and V 2 bases, and 6 bases lay outside the gene matches. The CDR3 DNA reads as TGTGCCAGCAGTTACCTTCCCGGACAGGGGAACACTGAAGCTTTCTTT. This encodes CASSYLPGQGNTEAFF.

The chain couples TRBV7-9 to TRBJ1-1, with D unclear. Trimming removed 0 bases at V and 0 bases at J, with 2 bases between. The CDR3 is 13 residues long. CDR1 is SEHNR, CDR2 FQNEAQ, per germline (reference sequence). This chain's CDR3 is CASSLALNTEAFF. Here the CDR3 DNA reads TGTGCCAGCAGCTTAGCCCTGAACACTGAAGCTTTCTTT.

The chain couples TRBV2 to TRBJ2-1, with D tentatively TRBD2 (5 bases). Trimming took 6 bases from V and 14 from J, leaving 17 bases between them. Per the germline V gene, CDR1 is SNHLY and CDR2 is FYNNEI. The length of the CDR3 is 12 residues. This chain's CDR3 is CASRDFNLHEFF. CDR3 DNA: TGTGCCAGCAGGGACTTCAACCTACACGAGTTCTTC.

The chain couples TRBV10-2 to TRBJ2-7; D gene uncertain. The CDR3 totals 13 residues. CDR1 WSHSY and CDR2 SAAADI come from the germline V gene. Trimming cost V 2 bases and J 6 bases, with 11 bases left between them. The CDR3 protein is CASSEPPGSEQYF. The CDR3 nucleotides read TGCGCCAGCAGTGAGCCCCCTGGATCCGAGCAGTACTTC.

This chain connects TRBV6-2 or TRBV6-3 to TRBJ2-2; 7 nucleotides align to TRBD2. Unmatched junction bases numbered 1, after V lost 2 bases and J lost 1 base. The CDR3 is made up of 15 amino acids. Per germline, CDR1 MNHEY and CDR2 SVGEGT. CDR3 nucleotide sequence: TGTGCCAGCAGTTACAGCGGGGAGAACACCGGGGAGCTGTTTTTT. The encoded protein is CASSYSGENTGELFF.

The chain links TRBV28 to TRBJ2-7, with D perhaps matching TRBD1 (5 bases). The germline V and J ends were trimmed by 8 bases and 4 bases, with 18 bases remaining between them. Looked up from germline, CDR1 is MDHEN and CDR2 is SYDVKM. This CDR3 spans 14 amino acids. Here the CDR3 reads CASSIPQGRYEQYF. CDR3 coding DNA: TGTGCCAGCTCAATCCCGCAGGGTAGATACGAGCAGTACTTC.

V is TRBV19 and J is TRBJ2-2; D unclear. The CDR3 totals 16 residues. CDR1 is LNHDA, CDR2 SQIVND, per germline (reference sequence). The V end lost 3 bases, the J end lost 1 base, and 12 bases lay between the germline ends. CDR3 protein: CASSIPAWENTGELFF. The CDR3 nucleotides read TGTGCCAGTAGTATCCCAGCGTGGGAGAACACCGGGGAGCTGTTTTTT.

V and J are TRBV18 and TRBJ1-2, with a weak D call TRBD1 (5 bases). V gave up 2 bases and J gave up 6 bases, with 13 bases separating them. The V gene's germline CDR1 is KGHSH and CDR2 LQKENI. The CDR3 has 14 amino acids. DNA of the CDR3: TGTGCCAGCTCACCAGGAGGAAAAGGGGATGGCTACACCTTC. Residues: CASSPGGKGDGYTF.

This chain joins TRBV27 and TRBJ1-6; D gene unclear. Trimming pared 5 bases from V and 0 bases from J, leaving 11 bases between. Germline loops: CDR1 MNHEY, CDR2 SMNVEV (reference sequence). The CDR3 has 16 residues. CDR3 in amino acids: CASSLEPSSYNSPLHF. The CDR3 nucleotides read TGTGCCAGCAGTCTGGAACCCAGCTCCTATAATTCACCCCTCCACTTT.

This clone occurred a few times. The chain is built from TRBV4-2 and TRBJ1-2; D may be TRBD1 (5 bases). V lost 0 bases to trimming and J lost 5 bases, with 19 bases between them. This CDR3 is built from 17 residues. Germline CDR1 reads LGHNA; CDR2 reads YNFKEQ. The CDR3 nucleotides are TGTGCCAGCAGCCAAGATGGCCAGGGTAGCGGCTCATATGGCTACACCTTC. Amino acids: CASSQDGQGSGSYGYTF.

Only a few counts were recorded for this clone. This sequence joins TRBV2 and TRBJ1-6; D remains unclear. The CDR3 spans 13 residues. The germline V gene encodes CDR1 SNHLY and CDR2 FYNNEI. V was cut by 6 bases and J by 7 bases, with 10 bases left in between. CDR3 coding DNA: TGTGCCAGCAGGAGGCGGGCCAATTCACCCCTCCACTTT. It specifies CASRRRANSPLHF.

The chain recombines TRBV7-9 with TRBJ1-1; 7 bases are shared with TRBD1. Germline trimming cut 0 bases from V and 5 bases from J; bases unmatched to any gene: 3. Germline CDR1 reads SEHNR; CDR2 reads FQNEAQ (reference sequence). CDR3 length: 14 amino acids. The CDR3 spells CASSLARQGTEAFF. CDR3 nucleotides: TGTGCCAGCAGCTTAGCGAGACAGGGAACTGAAGCTTTCTTT.

The table lists this clone with a few counts. This chain links TRBV7-6 with TRBJ1-2, with D hard to call. The germline gives CDR1 SGHVS, CDR2 FNYEAQ. Trimming took off 5 bases at V and 4 bases at J, with 23 bases between the two ends. This CDR3 contains 17 residues. The CDR3 loop is CASSPKPTEVTVYGYTF. CDR3 sequence (DNA): TGTGCCAGCAGCCCTAAACCAACAGAGGTGACCGTCTATGGCTACACCTTC. The full variable domain, rest sourced from reference TRBV7-6 and TRBJ1-2, is GAGVSQSPRYKVTKRGQDVALRCDPISGHVSLYWYRQALGQGPEFLTYFNYEAQQDKSGLPNDRFSAERPEGSISTLTIQRTEQRDSAMYRCASSPKPTEVTVYGYTFGSGTRLTVV.

The chain joins TRBV30 to TRBJ1-2; 8 positions agree with TRBD1. CDR1 is GTSNPN, CDR2 SVGIG, per germline (reference sequence). The V and J ends lost 8 bases and 3 bases, in that order; junction bases with no gene match: 14. The CDR3 runs to 15 residues. The CDR3 spells CAGFPGQVRDYGYTF. In DNA, the CDR3 is TGTGCCGGGTTCCCGGGACAGGTGAGAGACTATGGCTACACCTTC.

The chain employs TRBV29-1 and TRBJ1-1, with TRBD1 matching 11 bases. CDR3 length equals 16 residues. Germline V CDR1 and CDR2: SQVTM, ANQGSEA. V shed 6 bases, J shed 4 bases, and the junction held 13 bases outside the gene matches. CDR3 region: CSVAGTGGGRVTEAFF. DNA of the CDR3: TGCAGCGTAGCCGGGACAGGGGGAGGTCGGGTCACTGAAGCTTTCTTT.